The present T cell receptor beta chain was sequenced within a study of T cells in Graves' hyperthyroidism and ophthalmopathy (dated by TCRdb to the late 2010s). For the study in its entirety: Peripheral blood was sampled at the time of initial diagnosis, prior to any treatment. To identify TCR V-J signatures that set the groups apart, the researchers used a discovery cohort of about a hundred patients, made up of about 44 with Graves' ophthalmopathy and 57 with stable Graves' hyperthyroidism. Prospective prediction of ophthalmopathy was tested in an independent validation cohort of fewer than 20 hyperthyroidism patients and some 17 patients who later progressed to ophthalmopathy. After blood sampling, hyperthyroidism patients were treated with methimazole at a starting dose of 30 mg daily, and ophthalmopathy patients were treated with high-dose intravenous methylprednisolone. Thyroid tissue and blood T-cell repertoires from six Graves' hyperthyroidism patients were also compared in the study. TCR Vbeta CDR3 sequencing of 140 or so peripheral blood samples (over 40 ophthalmopathy, around 80 hyperthyroidism and approximately 17 progressor patients) is reported in the paper. The roughly 100 discovery patients were randomly split 7:3 into training and test sets. Broader findings and caveats from the paper: During validation, the model predicted progression to ophthalmopathy a median of around 7 months ahead of onset, with around 71% sensitivity and 72.22% specificity. Most expanded thyroid clonotypes (frequency above 0.001) were also detected in blood, suggesting blood repertoires may reflect thyroid immune responses. No statistical method was used to fix the sample size in advance, and group allocation was not hidden from the investigators. Ophthalmopathy was separated from stable hyperthyroidism by a 13 V-J signature model, with around 90% sensitivity and around 81% specificity obtained in cross-validation and 80%/75% obtained in testing.

Moderately to severely active disease, a Clinical Activity Score of at least 3, a NOSPECS grade of at least 4, and a duration under 3 months were present in ophthalmopathy patients. Exclusion was applied to patients with uncontrolled infections, other autoimmune diseases, pregnancy or lactation. Clinical symptoms, serum thyroxine and TRAb, thyroid ultrasound, and orbital computed tomography formed the basis for the diagnoses. Ficoll-Paque density gradient centrifugation was used to isolate PBMCs from about 10 ml of fresh peripheral blood. Total RNA was extracted with Trizol reagent, and quality was checked on an Agilent 2100 Bioanalyzer. Amplification of TCR beta CDR3 regions was carried out from RNA transcripts. The first round of RT-PCR for the TCR CDR3 was performed with the HTBI primer set and the Qiagen OneStep RT-PCR kit. Libraries were constructed in a second round of multiplex PCR, after which size selection and purification were performed. The libraries were sequenced on an Illumina HiSeq2000 using paired-end 100 bp reads. On the study's bioinformatics: Raw data were processed with SOAPnuke, discarding reads with adapters, uncalled bases, mean Phred below 15, or no exact constant-primer or identifier match. High-quality paired reads were merged with COPE v1.2.5, and unique nucleotide sequences were defined as clonotypes. MiTCR v1.1 was used to align the clonotypes against IMGT TRBV, TRBD and TRBJ reference segments. Analysis was restricted to V-J combinations with a frequency above 0.0001, which covered about 99% of repertoires. A TCS score was defined as the ratio of F50 (clonal expansion) to E x V (chaos), with BLOSUM62-based TCRdist applied between CDR3 peptides within each V-J. Welch's t-statistics and random forest reduced roughly 530 V-J features to some 14, which were used in a naive Bayes classifier (R e1071). In TCRdb, the public reads were trimmed at Q25 with fastp and aligned with MiXCR, with productive beta chains retained. Every CDR3 protein is listed once, alongside the most common genes and DNA of its rows. TCRdb's processing, not the authors', yielded these V and J calls. The sample has approximately 690,000 distinct CDR3 sequences on record, around 13% of them singletons. The ten largest clones capture around 12% of the sample.

The CDR3 holds 13 amino acids from the cysteine to the phenylalanine. Left in the record is the CDR3 DNA by itself, 39 bases read in frame from the first base. V is cut by 6 bases and J by 10 bases, and the space between the germline ends is 19 bases. CDR1 and CDR2 (SQVTM, ANQGSEA) derive from the germline V gene. About this clonotype itself: What this receptor recognizes is not known. The record has no base qualities; no much larger clone is one base away.

Specimen: blood. This sequence originates from a woman in her 50s with Graves' ophthalmopathy. This receptor chain uses TRBV29-1 and TRBJ2-1; the D gene identity is not certain. The nucleotides read TGCAGCGTCCGCATGTTGTTCAGAGAAGAGCAGTTCTTC. Its protein is CSVRMLFREEQFF.